Shown below are 15 T cell receptor beta chains from a single sample sequenced in a study of T-cell memory formation after mild COVID-19. One entry per CDR3 protein, called by TCRdb with MiXCR from the 5' RACE reads. The table lists about 39,000 distinct CDR3 sequences, about 6.7% of them singletons. The sequencing sample was made of PBMCs or a T cell subset sorted from them (not recorded which). The source of these receptors is an adult who had mild COVID-19 (a few samples of this study predate the infection). Cell type and time point are not known.

This clonotype has only a few counts. The gene calls are TRBV15 and TRBJ2-3; the match to TRBD1 covers 7 bases. V gave up 2 bases and J gave up 1 base; unmatched junction bases: 3. CDR3 length: 15 residues. Germline values: CDR1 LNHNV, CDR2 YYDKDF (reference sequence). CDR3 DNA: TGTGCCACCAGCAGAAAAGGACAGGGCACAGATACGCAGTATTTT. Translation: CATSRKGQGTDTQYF.

V usage is TRBV10-3 and J usage is TRBJ2-2, with 8 nucleotides matching TRBD1. The CDR3 is 14 amino acids. Looked up from germline, CDR1 is ENHRY and CDR2 is SYGVKD. V trimming: 8 bases; J trimming: 1 base; junction bases outside the gene matches: 3. CDR3 in DNA: TGTGCCATCCAGGGGACAGGGAACACCGGGGAGCTGTTTTTT. Protein sequence: CAIQGTGNTGELFF.

At least ten counts were recorded for this clonotype. This chain connects TRBV9 to TRBJ2-5; D may be TRBD1 or TRBD2 (5 bases each). The germline CDR1 and CDR2 sequences are SGDLS and YYNGEE. The V gene lost 3 bases and the J gene lost 5 bases, with 17 bases spanning the gap. The CDR3 is made up of 15 amino acids. CDR3 sequence: CASSADGTVRETQYF. The CDR3 region has the DNA TGTGCCAGCAGCGCCGACGGGACGGTCAGGGAGACCCAGTACTTC.

This clonotype was seen repeatedly, ten times or more. CDR3 protein: CASSSVRGREQFF. Written as DNA, the CDR3 is TGTGCCAGCAGTTCCGTGAGGGGTAGGGAGCAGTTCTTC. The chain is built from TRBV6-1 and TRBJ2-1; D tentatively fits TRBD1 or TRBD2 (5 bases each). Germline-derived CDR1 and CDR2 are MNHNS and SASEGT. The V gene lost 5 bases and the J gene lost 10 bases, with 15 bases spanning the gap. The length of the CDR3 is 13 residues.

The chain combines TRBV29-1 with TRBJ2-3; D is perhaps TRBD1 or TRBD2 (5 bases each). The CDR3 covers 13 residues. V lost 7 bases to trimming and J lost 2 bases, with 13 bases between them. The germline V gene has CDR1 SQVTM and CDR2 ANQGSEA. The CDR3 DNA reads as TGCAGCGCCAGGGACGGACCCACAGATACGCAGTATTTT. This codes for CSARDGPTDTQYF.

This clonotype was recorded many times. The chain links TRBV7-3 to TRBJ2-3, with 10 bases fitting TRBD2. Germline assignment: CDR1 SGHTA and CDR2 FQGTGA. This CDR3 has 17 amino acids. The V segment lost 4 bases and the J segment 1 base; nucleotides outside the gene matches: 8. The CDR3 DNA reads TGTGCCAGCAGCTCCCGTGGGCTAGCGGGAGGCACAGATACGCAGTATTTT. Translation: CASSSRGLAGGTDTQYF.

This clonotype has only a few counts. The V and J genes are TRBV6-4 and TRBJ1-1; D is undetermined. The CDR3 is made up of 12 amino acids. Germline lookup yields CDR1 MRHNA and CDR2 SNTAGT. Deletions cut 2 bases from V and 11 bases from J, with 12 bases between. The chain's CDR3 is CASSDRFGSAFF. The DNA of the CDR3 is TGTGCCAGCAGTGACCGTTTCGGCTCGGCTTTCTTT.

This clonotype was found many times. The V call is TRBV4-2, the J call TRBJ2-1; no clear D gene. The CDR3 totals 13 residues. Trimming removed 0 bases from V and 6 bases from J, with 6 bases in between. Germline V gives CDR1 LGHNA, CDR2 YNFKEQ. This CDR3 reads CASSQDWSNEQFF. As DNA, the CDR3 is TGTGCCAGCAGCCAAGACTGGAGCAATGAGCAGTTCTTC.

At least ten counts were recorded for this clonotype. The chain couples TRBV20-1 to TRBJ2-5; D perhaps matches TRBD2 (6 bases). There are 14 residues in the CDR3. CDR1 is DFQATT, CDR2 SNEGSKA, per germline (reference sequence). Trimming shortened V by 0 bases and J by 5 bases, and 13 bases separated the two germline ends. The CDR3 spells CSARDPRAGETQYF. The CDR3 DNA follows: TGCAGTGCTAGAGATCCCCGGGCGGGGGAGACCCAGTACTTC.

CDR3 DNA: TGTGCCAGCACTCCCGGGACGTTGAACACTGAAGCTTTCTTT. It codes for CASTPGTLNTEAFF. V is TRBV3-1 and J is TRBJ1-1; weak D call: TRBD1 (5 bases). V dropped 7 bases and J dropped 0 bases, with 12 bases sitting between them. Germline CDR1 LGHDT, CDR2 YNNKEL (reference sequence). This CDR3 has 14 residues.

This clonotype was seen at least ten times. This chain joins TRBV7-9 and TRBJ2-7, with 7 bases matching TRBD2. The CDR3 is made up of 13 amino acids. CDR1 and CDR2 (germline): SEHNR, FQNEAQ (reference sequence). J was trimmed by 2 bases and V by 5 bases; bases with no gene match: 3. This CDR3 reads CASSESGAYEQYF. CDR3 bases: TGTGCCAGCAGCGAGAGCGGGGCCTACGAGCAGTACTTC.

In its sample, this clonotype was seen a few times. V is TRBV29-1 and J is TRBJ2-2; 9 nucleotides align to TRBD1. V was clipped by 4 bases and J by 5 bases; unmatched bases: 5. The germline V gene has CDR1 SQVTM and CDR2 ANQGSEA. The CDR3 has 14 residues. As DNA, the CDR3 is TGCAGCGTTGGACAGGGGGTTAGGACCGGGGAGCTGTTTTTT. It is translated as CSVGQGVRTGELFF.

This clonotype was counted at least ten times. The chain recombines TRBV20-1 with TRBJ1-1; tentatively, D is TRBD1 (5 bases). Looked up from germline, CDR1 is DFQATT and CDR2 is SNEGSKA (reference sequence). V was shortened by 3 bases and J by 1 base, with 12 bases between the two germline ends. The CDR3 is 14 residues long. The CDR3 here is CSASRGTRNTEAFF. Here the CDR3 DNA reads TGCAGTGCTAGCCGGGGGACCCGGAACACTGAAGCTTTCTTT.

This clonotype appeared many times. The V call is TRBV7-2, the J call TRBJ1-1, with 9 bases that match TRBD1. With 5 bases clipped from V and 3 bases from J, the junction kept 10 bases outside the gene matches. Per germline, CDR1 SGHTA and CDR2 FQGNSA. CDR3 length equals 16 residues. Here the CDR3 DNA reads TGTGCCAGCAGCCTGGGACAGGGAGTGGGATACACTGAAGCTTTCTTT. Protein: CASSLGQGVGYTEAFF.

This clonotype was counted a few times. This sequence joins TRBV18 and TRBJ2-7, with 10 bases that match TRBD1. The junction had 6 bases not matched to a gene; V was cut back by 5 bases and J by 5 bases. The germline V gene has CDR1 KGHSH and CDR2 LQKENI. CDR3 size: 14 residues. CDR3 DNA sequence: TGTGCCAGCTCATCAGGACAGGGGGGAGACGAGCAGTACTTC. Its protein is CASSSGQGGDEQYF. Full variable domain (missing parts from reference TRBV18 and TRBJ2-7): NAGVMQNPRHLVRRRGQEARLRCSPMKGHSHVYWYRQLPEEGLKFMVYLQKENIIDESGMPKERFSAEFPKEGPSILRIQQVVRGDSAAYFCASSSGQGGDEQYFGPGTRLTVT.